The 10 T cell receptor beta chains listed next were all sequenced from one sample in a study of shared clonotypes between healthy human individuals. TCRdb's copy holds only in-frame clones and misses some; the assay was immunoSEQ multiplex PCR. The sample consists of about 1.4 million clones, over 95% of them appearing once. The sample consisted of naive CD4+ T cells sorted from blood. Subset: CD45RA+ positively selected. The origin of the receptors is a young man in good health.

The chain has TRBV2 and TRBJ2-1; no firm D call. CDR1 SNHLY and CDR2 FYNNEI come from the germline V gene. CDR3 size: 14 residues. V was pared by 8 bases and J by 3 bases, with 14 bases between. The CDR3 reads CASGLAASYNEQFF. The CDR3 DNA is TGTGCCAGCGGTCTGGCAGCGAGCTACAATGAGCAGTTCTTC.

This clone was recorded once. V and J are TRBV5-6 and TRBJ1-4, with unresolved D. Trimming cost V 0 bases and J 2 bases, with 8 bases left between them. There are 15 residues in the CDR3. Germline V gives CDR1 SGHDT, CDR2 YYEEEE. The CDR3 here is CASSLAPWTNEKLFF. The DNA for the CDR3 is TGTGCCAGCAGCTTGGCACCTTGGACTAATGAAAAACTGTTTTTT.

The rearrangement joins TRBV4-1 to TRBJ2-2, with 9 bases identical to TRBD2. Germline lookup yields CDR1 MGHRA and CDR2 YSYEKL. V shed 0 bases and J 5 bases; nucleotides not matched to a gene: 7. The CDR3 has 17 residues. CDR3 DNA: TGCGCCAGCAGCCAAGATTTGGTAGCGGGGGTTACCGGGGAGCTGTTTTTT. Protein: CASSQDLVAGVTGELFF.

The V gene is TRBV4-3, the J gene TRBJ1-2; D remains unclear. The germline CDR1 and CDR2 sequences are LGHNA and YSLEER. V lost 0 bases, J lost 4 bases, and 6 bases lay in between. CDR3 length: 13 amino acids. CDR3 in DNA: TGCGCCAGCAGCCAAGAGTGGGGCTATGGCTACACCTTC. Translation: CASSQEWGYGYTF.

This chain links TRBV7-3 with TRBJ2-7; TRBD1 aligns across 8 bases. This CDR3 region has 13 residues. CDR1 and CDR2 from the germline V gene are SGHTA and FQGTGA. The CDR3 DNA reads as TGTGCGAAAAATGGGACAGGTATCTACGAGCAGTACTTC. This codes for CAKNGTGIYEQYF. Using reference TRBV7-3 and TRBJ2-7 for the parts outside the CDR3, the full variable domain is GAGVSQTPSNKVTEKGKYVELRCDPISGHTALYWYRQSLGQGPEFLIYFQGTGAADDSGLPNDRFFAVRPEGSVSTLKIQRTERGDSAVYLCAKNGTGIYEQYFGPGTRLTVT.

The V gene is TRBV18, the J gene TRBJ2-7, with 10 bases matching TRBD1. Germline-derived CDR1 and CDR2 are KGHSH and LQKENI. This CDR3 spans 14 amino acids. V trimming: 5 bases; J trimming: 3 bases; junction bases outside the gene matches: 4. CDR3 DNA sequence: TGTGCCAGCTCATCGGACAGGGGGGTCTACGAGCAGTACTTC. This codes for CASSSDRGVYEQYF.

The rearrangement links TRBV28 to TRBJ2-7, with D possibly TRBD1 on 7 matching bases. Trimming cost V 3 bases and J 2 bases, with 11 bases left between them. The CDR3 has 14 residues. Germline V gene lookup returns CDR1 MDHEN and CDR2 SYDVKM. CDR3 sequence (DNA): TGTGCCAGCAGTTTTGGGGGGACAGCCTACGAGCAGTACTTC. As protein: CASSFGGTAYEQYF.

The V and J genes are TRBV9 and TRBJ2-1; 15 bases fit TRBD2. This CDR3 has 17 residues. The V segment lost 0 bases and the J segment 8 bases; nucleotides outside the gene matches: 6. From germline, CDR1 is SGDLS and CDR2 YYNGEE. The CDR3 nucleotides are TGTGCCAGCAGCGTAGACGGGACTAGCGGGAGGATGGATGAGCAGTTCTTC. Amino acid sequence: CASSVDGTSGRMDEQFF.

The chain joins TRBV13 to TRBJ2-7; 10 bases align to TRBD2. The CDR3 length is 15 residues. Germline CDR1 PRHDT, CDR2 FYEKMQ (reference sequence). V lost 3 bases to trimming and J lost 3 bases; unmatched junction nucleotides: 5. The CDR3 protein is CASSFYSGRSYEQYF. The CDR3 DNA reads TGTGCCAGCAGCTTTTATAGCGGGAGGAGCTACGAGCAGTACTTC.

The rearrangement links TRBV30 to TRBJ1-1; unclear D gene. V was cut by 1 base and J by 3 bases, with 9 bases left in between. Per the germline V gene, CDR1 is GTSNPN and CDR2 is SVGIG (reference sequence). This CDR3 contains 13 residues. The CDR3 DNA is TGTGCCTGGAGTGAAGGAGCGCACACTGAAGCTTTCTTT. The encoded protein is CAWSEGAHTEAFF.